One sample yielded the 17 T cell receptor beta chains listed below, sequenced in a study of blood T cells in healthy people across ages. A second 7 to 11 cycle PCR used barcoded and J-beta primers. TCRdb reprocessed the 5' RACE reads with MiXCR, giving one entry per CDR3 protein. The sample carries 800,000 to 950,000 distinct CDR3 sequences, under 40% recorded once. The sample was blood. These receptor sequences come from a man aged 18-30 years in good health.

The chain is built from TRBV7-2 and TRBJ2-1, with D perhaps matching TRBD2 (6 bases). Trimming cost V 5 bases and J 9 bases, with 11 bases left between them. Germline V CDR1 and CDR2: SGHTA, FQGNSA. This CDR3 spans 12 amino acids. CDR3 DNA sequence: TGTGCCAGCAGCCCCACGGGGGTTGAGCAGTTCTTC. Translation gives CASSPTGVEQFF.

This clonotype turned up a few times. The V gene is TRBV9, the J gene TRBJ2-2, with 7 bases lining up with TRBD1. The CDR3 has 16 amino acids. CDR1 SGDLS and CDR2 YYNGEE come from the germline V gene. Trimming removed 0 bases from V and 0 bases from J; junction bases left unmatched: 2. In nucleotides, the CDR3 is TGTGCCAGCAGCGTAGGGGACAGCACGAACACCGGGGAGCTGTTTTTT. Amino acids: CASSVGDSTNTGELFF.

The rearrangement links TRBV7-2 to TRBJ1-5; D gene uncertain. CDR3 length: 14 amino acids. CDR1 and CDR2 (germline): SGHTA, FQGNSA. The ends were cut back, 5 bases at V and 6 bases at J, with 14 bases in the middle. The CDR3 nucleotides read TGTGCCAGCAGCCCGGCGGGGTCCCGTCAGCCCCAGCATTTT. As protein: CASSPAGSRQPQHF.

The rearrangement uses TRBV14 and TRBJ2-1; D might be TRBD2 (5 bases). The CDR3 consists of 14 residues. Germline loops: CDR1 SGHDN, CDR2 FVKESK. V lost 4 bases and J lost 4, with 11 bases in between. The CDR3 DNA reads TGTGCCAGCAGCCCAGCCGGCGGGTACAATGAGCAGTTCTTC. Its protein product is CASSPAGGYNEQFF.

The table lists this clonotype with a count of one. Relative to the germline gene, one junction end is altered; a read error may explain this. V gene TRBV20-1 combines with J gene TRBJ2-5; 7 nucleotides agree with TRBD1. CDR3 size: 13 residues. Germline V gene data show CDR1 as DFQATT and CDR2 as SNEGSKA (reference sequence). The CDR3 nucleotides read TGCAGCGCTAGTCCAGGGGGTCTCAATGAGCAGTACTTC. This gives the protein CSASPGGLNEQYF.

The chain carries TRBV6-2 or TRBV6-3 and TRBJ2-7; TRBD2 is a possible D gene (5 bases). This CDR3 spans 15 amino acids. The V gene lost 4 bases and the J gene lost 2 bases, with 15 bases spanning the gap. Per germline, CDR1 MNHEY and CDR2 SVGEGT. CDR3 region: CASSSHRDSTYEQYF. CDR3 coding DNA: TGTGCCAGCAGTTCCCACCGGGATTCGACCTACGAGCAGTACTTC.

The V and J genes are TRBV20-1 and TRBJ2-1; 9 bases align to TRBD1. This CDR3 is 12 amino acids long. In germline, CDR1 is DFQATT, CDR2 SNEGSKA (reference sequence). V was pared by 5 bases and J by 6 bases, with 2 bases of the junction left unmatched. CDR3 loop: CSAGTGSNEQFF. The CDR3 DNA reads as TGCAGTGCTGGGACAGGGAGCAATGAGCAGTTCTTC.

This rearrangement joins TRBV10-3 to TRBJ1-5, with TRBD1 as a possible D gene (5 bases). Deletions cut 4 bases from V and 0 bases from J, with 19 bases between. This CDR3 contains 18 residues. Per germline, CDR1 ENHRY and CDR2 SYGVKD. The CDR3 sequence: CAISASSAGRNSNQPQHF. The CDR3 DNA is TGTGCCATCAGTGCTAGTTCGGCAGGGCGTAATAGCAATCAGCCCCAGCATTTT.

This clonotype has only a few counts. The chain uses TRBV10-3 and TRBJ2-2, with 9 bases lining up with TRBD2. The germline gives CDR1 ENHRY, CDR2 SYGVKD. The CDR3 length is 17 residues. Germline trimming cut 6 bases from V and 0 bases from J; bases unmatched to any gene: 8. Here the CDR3 reads CAIRGIAGESNTGELFF. The CDR3 nucleotides read TGTGCCATCAGGGGGATAGCGGGGGAATCGAACACCGGGGAGCTGTTTTTT.

This chain joins TRBV15 and TRBJ1-1, with TRBD1 identical over 8 bases. Per germline, CDR1 LNHNV and CDR2 YYDKDF (reference sequence). This CDR3 has 16 amino acids. The V and J ends lost 5 bases and 5 bases, in that order; junction bases with no gene match: 13. CDR3 nucleotides: TGTGCCACCAGCGGCGGACAGGGAGGGGTTCGAACTGAAGCTTTCTTT. Encoded protein: CATSGGQGGVRTEAFF. The whole variable domain, filled in from reference TRBV15 and TRBJ1-1, reads DAMVIQNPRYQVTQFGKPVTLSCSQTLNHNVMYWYQQKSSQAPKLLFHYYDKDFNNEADTPDNFQSRRPNTSFCFLDIRSPGLGDTAMYLCATSGGQGGVRTEAFFGQGTRLTVV.

This clonotype has at least ten counts. J is TRBJ2-3 and V is TRBV4-3, with a weak D call TRBD2 (6 bases). Germline CDR1 reads LGHNA; CDR2 reads YSLEER. This CDR3 region has 17 residues. V lost 3 bases and J lost 1, with 17 bases in between. Here the CDR3 DNA reads TGCGCCAGCAGCCATGAGGGAAGGAGGGCTGGCACAGATACGCAGTATTTT. It is translated as CASSHEGRRAGTDTQYF.

This chain links TRBV3-1 with TRBJ2-1; 13 nucleotides align to TRBD2. Germline values: CDR1 LGHDT, CDR2 YNNKEL (reference sequence). The CDR3 contains 17 residues. With V trimmed by 3 bases and J by 6 bases, 8 bases remained unmatched. The CDR3 region is CASSQVTSGGASNEQFF. CDR3 sequence (DNA): TGTGCCAGCAGCCAGGTTACTAGCGGGGGGGCCTCCAATGAGCAGTTCTTC.

The chain recombines TRBV5-1 with TRBJ2-5; maybe TRBD1 (6 bases). This CDR3 contains 15 residues. CDR1 is SGHRS and CDR2 is YFSETQ in the germline V gene. The ends were cut back, 1 base at V and 1 base at J, with 11 bases in the middle. The CDR3 DNA sequence: TGCGCCAGCAGCTTGACTAAGACAGGCCAAGAGACCCAGTACTTC. Protein sequence: CASSLTKTGQETQYF.

This clonotype was seen a few times. The CDR3 is CASSATRDTPNTEAFF. In DNA, the CDR3 is TGTGCCAGCAGCGCGACCCGGGACACCCCGAACACTGAAGCTTTCTTT. The genes are TRBV9 and TRBJ1-1; maybe TRBD1 (6 bases). The CDR3 length is 16 residues. V was shortened by 3 bases and J by 1 base, with 16 bases between the two germline ends. The germline gives CDR1 SGDLS, CDR2 YYNGEE.

This chain links TRBV18 with TRBJ2-3; D is undetermined. Looked up from germline, CDR1 is KGHSH and CDR2 is LQKENI. The V end lost 0 bases, the J end lost 6 bases, and 7 bases lay between the germline ends. CDR3 length: 13 residues. For the CDR3, the DNA is TGTGCCAGCTCACCACCCAATATGGATACGCAGTATTTT. The encoded protein is CASSPPNMDTQYF. The whole variable domain, filled in from reference TRBV18 and TRBJ2-3, reads NAGVMQNPRHLVRRRGQEARLRCSPMKGHSHVYWYRQLPEEGLKFMVYLQKENIIDESGMPKERFSAEFPKEGPSILRIQQVVRGDSAAYFCASSPPNMDTQYFGPGTRLTVL.

For this clonotype: A single base separates this from a much larger clone, so it may be a read error. The rearrangement joins TRBV7-2 to TRBJ1-6; D call uncertain. CDR1 and CDR2 (germline): SGHTA, FQGNSA. This CDR3 region has 15 residues. CDR3 amino acids: CASSQESSYNSPPHF. CDR3 DNA sequence: TGTGCCAGCAGTCAAGAAAGCTCCTATAATTCACCCCCCCACTTT.

The chain recombines TRBV6-6 with TRBJ2-1, with D hard to call. Per the germline V gene, CDR1 is MNHNY and CDR2 is SVGAGI (reference sequence). The CDR3 runs 13 residues. V was trimmed by 6 bases and J by 2 bases, leaving 8 bases between them. The chain's CDR3 is CASRYGTYNEQFF. CDR3 nucleotides: TGTGCCAGCAGGTACGGAACCTACAATGAGCAGTTCTTC.